The rows below give T cell receptor beta chains drawn from one sample of a study of early T cells in non-severe SARS-CoV-2 infection. Each CDR3 protein gets one entry after TCRdb re-called the 5' RACE reads with MiXCR. The table shows approximately 120,000 distinct CDR3 sequences, with just under 15% occurring only once. Sequencing used whole blood. The receptors originated from an adult who was a healthcare worker with PCR-confirmed SARS-CoV-2 infection or an uninfected control (not recorded which). CDR3s include the opening cysteine and the closing phenylalanine or tryptophan. Each record gives: D gene, V gene, clone size, CDR3 length, J gene, CDR3 protein, CDR3 DNA. D genes are given only for firm matches. Size values are once, few and many counts, or a class for expanded clones, and some rows have none.

TRBD1	TRBV5-1	.	15	TRBJ2-1	CASSLVGQGFNEQFF	TGCGCCAGCAGCTTGGTAGGACAGGGGTTTAATGAGCAGTTCTTC
.	TRBV23-1	.	12	TRBJ2-5	CAKAGPRETQYF	TGCGCCAAGGCAGGGCCTCGAGAGACCCAGTACTTC
.	TRBV9	.	15	TRBJ1-4	CASTPYAATNEKLFF	TGTGCCAGCACTCCTTATGCGGCAACTAATGAAAAACTGTTTTTT
.	TRBV6-6	many	13	TRBJ1-4	CASKEPTNEKLFF	TGTGCCAGCAAGGAACCAACTAATGAAAAACTGTTTTTT
.	TRBV6-6	.	12	TRBJ1-6	CAIQGGNSPLHF	TGTGCCATACAAGGGGGGAATTCACCCCTCCACTTT
.	TRBV20-1	many	15	TRBJ1-3	CSVLEPGWSGNTIYF	TGCAGTGTGTTGGAGCCGGGGTGGTCTGGAAACACCATATATTTT
.	TRBV20-1	many	16	TRBJ2-3	CSAREWTPYLTDTQYF	TGCAGTGCTAGAGAATGGACACCGTACCTCACAGATACGCAGTATTTT
.	TRBV10-3	few	13	TRBJ1-1	CAISVSGNTEAFF	TGTGCCATCAGTGTATCTGGGAACACTGAAGCTTTCTTT
.	TRBV11-2	many	15	TRBJ2-2	CASSLGATSSRELFF	TGTGCCAGCAGCTTAGGGGCGACTTCCTCCCGGGAGCTGTTTTTT
.	TRBV12-3/TRBV12-4	few	12	TRBJ1-2	CASKDDSQGYTF	TGTGCCAGCAAAGATGACAGCCAAGGCTACACCTTC
TRBD1	TRBV6-5	.	13	TRBJ1-2	CASSPDRVHGYTF	TGTGCCAGCAGTCCCGACAGGGTGCATGGCTACACCTTC
TRBD2	TRBV11-2	.	14	TRBJ2-5	CASSLVSSGETQYF	TGTGCCAGCAGCTTAGTGTCTAGCGGCGAGACCCAGTACTTC
.	TRBV19	few	15	TRBJ2-5	CASSKAGTPTETQYF	TGTGCCAGTAGTAAAGCCGGGACTCCGACGGAGACCCAGTACTTC
.	TRBV7-7	few	13	TRBJ2-5	CASSPGPKETQYF	TGTGCCAGCAGCCCGGGTCCTAAGGAGACCCAGTACTTC
.	TRBV19	few	13	TRBJ1-2	CASSISDFYGYTF	TGTGCCAGTAGTATCTCCGACTTCTATGGCTACACCTTC
.	TRBV5-4	.	15	TRBJ1-1	CASSLKWGKDTEAFF	TGTGCCAGCAGCTTGAAATGGGGCAAGGACACTGAAGCTTTCTTT
TRBD2	TRBV5-1	.	16	TRBJ2-5	CASSVRTSKDQETQYF	TGCGCCAGCAGCGTGAGGACTAGCAAAGACCAAGAGACCCAGTACTTC
.	TRBV12-3/TRBV12-4	many	12	TRBJ2-7	CASSPQRVWQYF	TGTGCCAGCAGTCCCCAGCGGGTTTGGCAGTACTTC
.	TRBV20-1	many	17	TRBJ1-6	CSARDQAEVNYNSPLHF	TGCAGTGCTAGAGATCAGGCAGAAGTCAACTATAATTCACCCCTCCACTTT